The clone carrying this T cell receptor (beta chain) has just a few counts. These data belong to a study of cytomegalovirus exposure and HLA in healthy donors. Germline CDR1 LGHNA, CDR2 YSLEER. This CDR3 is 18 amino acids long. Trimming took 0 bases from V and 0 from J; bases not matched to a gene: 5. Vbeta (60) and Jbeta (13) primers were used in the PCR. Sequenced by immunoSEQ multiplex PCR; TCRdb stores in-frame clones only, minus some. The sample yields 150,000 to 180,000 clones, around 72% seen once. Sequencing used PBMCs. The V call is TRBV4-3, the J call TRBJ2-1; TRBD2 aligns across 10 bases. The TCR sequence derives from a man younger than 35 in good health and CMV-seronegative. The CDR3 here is CASSQDPSGSGSYNEQFF. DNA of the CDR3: TGCGCCAGCAGCCAAGATCCTAGCGGGAGTGGCTCCTACAATGAGCAGTTCTTC.